The next 18 T cell receptor beta chains were all read from a single sample in a study of cytomegalovirus exposure and HLA in healthy donors. Measured with immunoSEQ multiplex PCR; TCRdb has only the in-frame clones, and not every one. The sample lists some 110,000 clones, roughly 86% seen once, with around 5% in the top ten. The sequenced sample consisted of PBMCs. Receptors originate from a man between 18 and 29 years old in good health and CMV-seronegative.

DNA of the CDR3: TGTGCCAGCAGCTTAGAGGGGGGGCCCATCCATGAGCAGTTCTTC. Its protein product is CASSLEGGPIHEQFF. This rearrangement joins TRBV13 to TRBJ2-1; maybe TRBD2 (7 bases). Trimming removed 1 base at V and 8 bases at J, with 15 bases between. CDR1 is PRHDT and CDR2 is FYEKMQ in the germline V gene (reference sequence). There are 15 residues in the CDR3.

This rearrangement joins TRBV7-9 to TRBJ2-3, with a tentative D call TRBD2 (5 bases). CDR3 length: 15 amino acids. Trimming stripped 2 bases from V and 6 bases from J, with 15 bases between. Germline values: CDR1 SEHNR, CDR2 FQNEAQ (reference sequence). The CDR3: CASSLRETVGDTQYF. The CDR3 DNA reads TGTGCCAGCAGCTTAAGGGAGACGGTAGGGGATACGCAGTATTTT.

This clone was seen a handful of times. V gene TRBV5-6 combines with J gene TRBJ1-2; a possible D gene is TRBD1 (5 bases). CDR3 length: 13 amino acids. Trimming left V 1 base short and J 6 bases short, with 10 bases between. Germline CDR1 and CDR2: SGHDT and YYEEEE. The CDR3 nucleotides read TGTGCCAGCAGCTTGAGGGGTCGGAATGGCTACACCTTC. This gives the protein CASSLRGRNGYTF.

This clone has a handful of counts. The chain recombines TRBV14 with TRBJ2-1; TRBD1 matches 8 bases. The germline V gene encodes CDR1 SGHDN and CDR2 FVKESK. J was trimmed by 6 bases and V by 3 bases; bases with no gene match: 7. The CDR3 has 15 amino acids. The CDR3 loop is CASSQMGGTGNEQFF. The CDR3 DNA reads as TGTGCCAGCAGCCAGATGGGTGGGACAGGCAATGAGCAGTTCTTC.

J is TRBJ2-3 and V is TRBV7-2, with D tentatively TRBD2 (6 bases). Per the germline V gene, CDR1 is SGHTA and CDR2 is FQGNSA. The CDR3 contains 16 residues. V shed 2 bases and J shed 4 bases, with 16 bases lying between them. The CDR3: CASSLKREWRADTQYF. The CDR3 DNA sequence: TGTGCCAGCAGCTTAAAACGGGAGTGGAGGGCAGATACGCAGTATTTT. Complete variable domain (other parts from reference TRBV7-2 and TRBJ2-3): GAGVSQSPSNKVTEKGKDVELRCDPISGHTALYWYRQSLGQGLEFLIYFQGNSAPDKSGLPSDRFSAERTGGSVSTLTIQRTQQEDSAVYLCASSLKREWRADTQYFGPGTRLTVL.

This chain links TRBV5-8 with TRBJ2-7; 9 positions match TRBD2. Trimming cost V 0 bases and J 0 bases; bases outside gene matches: 4. Germline-derived CDR1 and CDR2 are SGHTS and YDEGEE. The CDR3 covers 16 residues. CDR3 amino acids: CASSLAAGGFSYEQYF. CDR3 in DNA: TGTGCCAGCAGCTTGGCGGCGGGGGGGTTCTCCTACGAGCAGTACTTC.

The chain joins TRBV5-6 to TRBJ2-5; D is unclear. V shed 10 bases and J shed 1 base, with 20 bases lying between them. This CDR3 has 15 residues. Germline assignment: CDR1 SGHDT and CDR2 YYEEEE. The CDR3 sequence is CAAAKSPNLQETQYF. The CDR3 nucleotides read TGTGCCGCTGCCAAGAGCCCAAACCTCCAAGAGACCCAGTACTTC.

The chain couples TRBV4-1 to TRBJ2-3; weak D call: TRBD2 (6 bases). The V end lost 1 base, the J end lost 6 bases, and 8 bases lay between the germline ends. CDR1 is MGHRA, CDR2 YSYEKL, per germline. CDR3 size: 13 residues. The CDR3 region has the DNA TGCGCCAGCAGCCAAGGACTAGTTGATACGCAGTATTTT. Translating it yields CASSQGLVDTQYF.

V is TRBV11-2 and J is TRBJ2-3; weak D call: TRBD2 (5 bases). CDR3 length equals 14 residues. V was shortened by 3 bases and J by 6 bases, with 13 bases between the two germline ends. From germline, CDR1 is SGHAT and CDR2 FQNNGV. Here the CDR3 reads CASSFGVAGDTQYF. As DNA, the CDR3 is TGTGCCAGCAGCTTCGGCGTCGCGGGTGATACGCAGTATTTT.

The chain has TRBV27 and TRBJ1-6; TRBD1 matches 7 bases. Per germline, CDR1 MNHEY and CDR2 SMNVEV (reference sequence). This CDR3 contains 16 residues. Germline trimming cut 5 bases from V and 8 bases from J; bases unmatched to any gene: 12. The CDR3 sequence: CASSPIHRGPDSPLHF. In DNA form, the CDR3 reads TGTGCCAGCAGTCCGATCCACAGGGGCCCCGATTCACCCCTCCACTTT.

This rearrangement joins TRBV6-5 to TRBJ2-7, with a possible D match to TRBD1 (7 bases). The V gene's germline CDR1 is MNHEY and CDR2 SVGAGI. With 1 base removed from V and 5 bases from J, the gap between germline ends came to 18 bases. This CDR3 has 16 amino acids. The CDR3 reads CASSYFSQGGTNEQYF. CDR3 sequence (DNA): TGTGCCAGCAGTTACTTTAGCCAGGGGGGAACGAACGAGCAGTACTTC.

The V gene is TRBV6-5, the J gene TRBJ2-2; 9 bases are a match to TRBD1. CDR3 size: 15 residues. V trimming: 2 bases; J trimming: 6 bases; junction bases outside the gene matches: 4. CDR1 and CDR2 (germline): MNHEY, SVGAGI. CDR3 DNA sequence: TGTGCCAGCAGTTACATGACAGGGGGTTCCGGGGAGCTGTTTTTT. Encoded protein: CASSYMTGGSGELFF.

The rearrangement uses TRBV28 and TRBJ2-7; possible D gene TRBD2, 5 bases. This CDR3 has 13 amino acids. V was clipped by 6 bases and J by 4 bases, with 13 bases between them. CDR1 MDHEN and CDR2 SYDVKM come from the germline V gene. The CDR3 DNA reads as TGTGCCAGCAGACGGGGATATCGGTACGAGCAGTACTTC. Translation gives CASRRGYRYEQYF. The complete variable domain, with remaining parts taken from reference TRBV28 and TRBJ2-7, reads DVKVTQSSRYLVKRTGEKVFLECVQDMDHENMFWYRQDPGLGLRLIYFSYDVKMKEKGDIPEGYSVSREKKERFSLILESASTNQTSMYLCASRRGYRYEQYFGPGTRLTVT.

This clone was observed a single time. V gene TRBV4-1 combines with J gene TRBJ1-5; 8 bases are shared with TRBD1. This CDR3 has 19 amino acids. Germline CDR1 MGHRA, CDR2 YSYEKL. The V segment lost 0 bases and the J segment 1 base; nucleotides outside the gene matches: 11. The DNA for the CDR3 is TGCGCCAGCAGCCAAGATAGGGCAGGGGGCGTCGGGAGCAATCAGCCCCAGCATTTT. Protein: CASSQDRAGGVGSNQPQHF.

The chain uses TRBV27 and TRBJ2-2, with TRBD2 identical over 12 bases. This CDR3 region has 15 residues. From germline, CDR1 is MNHEY and CDR2 SMNVEV (reference sequence). Germline trimming cut 5 bases from V and 7 bases from J; bases unmatched to any gene: 5. Here the CDR3 DNA reads TGTGCCAGCAGTATCCTAGCGGGGGGGCTCGGGGAGCTGTTTTTT. Translated, it gives CASSILAGGLGELFF.

The chain has TRBV18 and TRBJ2-7; TRBD2 is a possible D gene (6 bases). The CDR3 is made up of 19 amino acids. The germline V gene has CDR1 KGHSH and CDR2 LQKENI. V dropped 2 bases and J dropped 2 bases, with 25 bases sitting between them. The CDR3 coding sequence is TGTGCCAGCTCACCAGTTAATCTCCGACAGTCGGGGGTTACCTACGAGCAGTACTTC. Its translation is CASSPVNLRQSGVTYEQYF.

The chain couples TRBV6-1 to TRBJ2-7; 13 positions agree with TRBD2. V shed 4 bases and J 0 bases; nucleotides not matched to a gene: 0. This CDR3 region has 15 residues. CDR1 and CDR2 (germline): MNHNS, SASEGT. The CDR3 bases are TGTGCCAGCAGTGGACTAGCGGGAGGCTCCTACGAGCAGTACTTC. Translation: CASSGLAGGSYEQYF.

The V and J genes are TRBV7-6 and TRBJ2-1; TRBD2 matches at 9 bases. V dropped 5 bases and J dropped 4; count of bases not matched to a gene: 6. Germline assignment: CDR1 SGHVS and CDR2 FNYEAQ. The CDR3 has 15 residues. CDR3: CASSPRLAAYNEQFF. In nucleotides, the CDR3 is TGTGCCAGCAGCCCAAGACTAGCGGCTTACAATGAGCAGTTCTTC.